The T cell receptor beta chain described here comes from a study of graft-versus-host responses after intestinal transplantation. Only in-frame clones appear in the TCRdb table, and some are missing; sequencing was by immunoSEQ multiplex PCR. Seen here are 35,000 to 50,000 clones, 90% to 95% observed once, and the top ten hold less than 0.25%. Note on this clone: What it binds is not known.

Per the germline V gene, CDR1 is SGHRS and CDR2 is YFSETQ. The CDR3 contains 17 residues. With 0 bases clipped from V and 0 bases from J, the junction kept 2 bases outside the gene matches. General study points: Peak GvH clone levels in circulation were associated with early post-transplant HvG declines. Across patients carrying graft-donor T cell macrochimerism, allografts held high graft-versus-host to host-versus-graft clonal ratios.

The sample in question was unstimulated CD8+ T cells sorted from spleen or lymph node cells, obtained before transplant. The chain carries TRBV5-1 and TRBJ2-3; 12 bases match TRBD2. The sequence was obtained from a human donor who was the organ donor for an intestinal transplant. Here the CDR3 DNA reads TGCGCCAGCAGCTTGGGACTAGCGGGGGATAGCACAGATACGCAGTATTTT. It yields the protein CASSLGLAGDSTDTQYF.